The rows below give T cell receptor beta chains drawn from one sample of a study of blood T cell repertoires in COVID-19. Here immunoSEQ multiplex PCR was the method, and the copy in TCRdb shows in-frame clones only, minus some. The sample has 250,000 to 350,000 clones, 80% to 90% seen once. Sample: PBMCs or T cells enriched from blood (not recorded which). These receptors were collected from a woman between 18 and 29 years old who had recovered from COVID-19. The CDR3 runs from the conserved cysteine through the conserved F or W. A D gene is named only where the DNA matches it firmly. Expanded clones are given a class, and other clones once, few, many or no size at all.

abundance: -; j_gene: TRBJ2-1; v_gene: TRBV5-1; d_gene: -; len: 15; CDR3nt: TGCGCCAGCCGGGGGGCCGCGGGGTTCCACAATGAGCAGTTCTTC; CDR3aa: CASRGAAGFHNEQFF
abundance: -; j_gene: TRBJ1-2; v_gene: TRBV18; d_gene: TRBD1; len: 13; CDR3nt: TGTGCCAGTGGACAGGGAAGTAACTATGGCTACACCTTC; CDR3aa: CASGQGSNYGYTF
abundance: -; j_gene: TRBJ2-5; v_gene: TRBV5-1; d_gene: -; len: 18; CDR3nt: TGCGCCAGCAGCGACGGCACCTTAATCGTGAGGGCTGGAAAGACCCAGTACTTC; CDR3aa: CASSDGTLIVRAGKTQYF
abundance: -; j_gene: TRBJ2-5; v_gene: TRBV5-6; d_gene: TRBD2; len: 14; CDR3nt: TGTGCCAGCAGCCGTAGCGGGGAGCAAGAGACCCAGTACTTC; CDR3aa: CASSRSGEQETQYF
abundance: -; j_gene: TRBJ2-7; v_gene: TRBV2; d_gene: -; len: 13; CDR3nt: TGTGCCAGCAGTGACGAACTGGTGTCCGAGCAGTACTTC; CDR3aa: CASSDELVSEQYF
abundance: -; j_gene: TRBJ2-5; v_gene: TRBV2; d_gene: -; len: 14; CDR3nt: TGTGCCGGCCCGCCCCGGGGTTACCAAGAGACCCAGTACTTC; CDR3aa: CAGPPRGYQETQYF
abundance: few; j_gene: TRBJ2-7; v_gene: TRBV7-8; d_gene: TRBD2; len: 15; CDR3nt: TGTGCCAGCAGCTTATCCGGGACTAGCGACTACGAGCAGTACTTC; CDR3aa: CASSLSGTSDYEQYF
abundance: -; j_gene: TRBJ2-6; v_gene: TRBV27; d_gene: -; len: 15; CDR3nt: TGTGCCAGCAGTCGCGATATGGCTGGGGCCAACGTCCTGACTTTC; CDR3aa: CASSRDMAGANVLTF
abundance: -; j_gene: TRBJ2-2; v_gene: TRBV18; d_gene: TRBD1; len: 16; CDR3nt: TGTGCCAGCTCACCAGGGACAGGGATCGACACCGGGGAGCTGTTTTTT; CDR3aa: CASSPGTGIDTGELFF
abundance: once; j_gene: TRBJ1-5; v_gene: TRBV28; d_gene: -; len: 12; CDR3nt: TGTGCCAGCAGTTTGGGGGCGCAGCCCCAGCATTTT; CDR3aa: CASSLGAQPQHF
abundance: -; j_gene: TRBJ2-7; v_gene: TRBV19; d_gene: -; len: 15; CDR3nt: TGTGCCAGTATGGGCGGCGCCGGGATAAACTACGAGCAGTACTTC; CDR3aa: CASMGGAGINYEQYF
abundance: -; j_gene: TRBJ2-2; v_gene: TRBV12-5; d_gene: -; len: 13; CDR3nt: TGTGCTAGTGGTTTGGGCGTCACCGGGGAGCTGTTTTTT; CDR3aa: CASGLGVTGELFF
abundance: -; j_gene: TRBJ1-1; v_gene: TRBV2; d_gene: -; len: 13; CDR3nt: TGTGCCAGCATAGGGACAAGGGGCACTGAAGCTTTCTTT; CDR3aa: CASIGTRGTEAFF